This TCR beta chain was recovered during a study of blood T cell repertoires in COVID-19. Study as a whole: Donors in the United States, Italy and Spain gave samples during acute or convalescent COVID-19. T cells, B-cell-depleted T cells, or PBMCs supplied cDNA or gDNA.

Libraries were prepared by immunoSEQ multiplex PCR; TCRdb keeps only in-frame clonotypes and omits some of them. The data hold over 200,000 clones, with around 90% observed a single time. Enrolled through a virtual design, the participants were between roughly 18 and 100 years of age and came from some 26 US areas. Shortly before study entry, within 2 weeks, exposed participants had met a COVID-19 case. CDR1 SNHLY and CDR2 FYNNEI come from the germline V gene. Trimming removed 6 bases from V and 3 bases from J, with 14 bases in between. This CDR3 is 14 amino acids long. This chain joins TRBV2 and TRBJ2-5; maybe TRBD1 (5 bases). The sample comprised PBMCs or T cells enriched from blood (not recorded which). This clonotype originated in a woman aged 30 to 39 who had been exposed to COVID-19. The CDR3 DNA follows: TGTGCCAGCAGGAAAACAGGCTTGGAAGAGACCCAGTACTTC. Protein product: CASRKTGLEETQYF.